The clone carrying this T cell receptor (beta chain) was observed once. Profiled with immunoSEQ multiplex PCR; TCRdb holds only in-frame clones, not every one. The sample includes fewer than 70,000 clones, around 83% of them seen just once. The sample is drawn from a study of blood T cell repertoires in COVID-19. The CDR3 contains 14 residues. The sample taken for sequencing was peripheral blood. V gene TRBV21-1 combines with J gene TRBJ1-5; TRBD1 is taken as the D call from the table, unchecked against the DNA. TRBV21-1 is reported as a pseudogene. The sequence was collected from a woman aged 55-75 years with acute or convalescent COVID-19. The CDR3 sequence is CASSGAEHNQPQHF. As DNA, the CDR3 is TGTGCCAGCAGCGGGGCAGAGCACAATCAGCCCCAGCATTTT.